This is a list of T cell receptor beta chains from one sample in a study of blood T cell repertoires in COVID-19. Using immunoSEQ multiplex PCR, the repertoire was profiled, and TCRdb retains in-frame clones only, with some absent. The sample records about 74,000 clones, around 88% being singletons. Sequenced sample: peripheral blood. The origin of the receptors is a woman aged 80 or over with active or convalescent COVID-19. The CDR3 runs from the conserved cysteine through the conserved F or W. The D gene is left open where the match is weak. Clone size is given for some rows only: seen once, a few or many times, or a class if the clone is expanded.

v_call	clone_size	j_call	d_call	cdr3_nt	cdr3_aa
TRBV7-9	-	TRBJ1-1	TRBD1	TGTGCCAGCAGCTTAGCGTGGACAGGGGGGTTGAACACTGAAGCTTTCTTT	CASSLAWTGGLNTEAFF
TRBV5-6	-	TRBJ2-3	-	TGTGCCAGCAGCTTGGTATTCCCGGATACGCAGTATTTT	CASSLVFPDTQYF
TRBV25-1	-	TRBJ1-2	-	TGTGCCAGCAGTGGGCCGAATATTTATGGCTACACCTTC	CASSGPNIYGYTF
TRBV5-1	-	TRBJ2-1	TRBD1	TGCGCCAGCAGCGAGACAGGGGGCAATGAGCAGTTCTTC	CASSETGGNEQFF
TRBV7-2	once	TRBJ2-7	-	TGTGCCAGCAGCTCGAGACAGGCCGGAGAGCAGTACTTC	CASSSRQAGEQYF
TRBV6-2/TRBV6-3	once	TRBJ1-5	-	TGTGCCAGCAGTGGGAGGCCGGGGCGGCCGATTATGTATAGCAATCAGCCCCAGCATTTT	CASSGRPGRPIMYSNQPQHF
TRBV10-2	-	TRBJ2-2	TRBD1	TGCGCCAGCAGTCCACAGGGGGCGAGCACCGGGGAGCTGTTTTTT	CASSPQGASTGELFF
TRBV20-1	once	TRBJ1-2	-	TGCAGCGCCTCAGGGAACTATGGCTACACCTTC	CSASGNYGYTF
TRBV30	-	TRBJ1-2	TRBD1	TGTGCCTGGAACAGGGGGCCTCGCGGCTACACCTTC	CAWNRGPRGYTF
TRBV19	-	TRBJ1-2	-	TGTGCCAGTCGGTCTTTGGGCTACACCTTC	CASRSLGYTF
TRBV30	once	TRBJ2-2	TRBD2	TGTGCCTGGGCACCGGGACTAGCCACCGGGGAGCTGTTTTTT	CAWAPGLATGELFF
TRBV3-1/TRBV3-2	-	TRBJ2-1	-	TGTGCCAGCAGCCCAACCGGGGAAGCGGTCTACAATGAGCAGTTCTTC	CASSPTGEAVYNEQFF
TRBV9	-	TRBJ1-1	-	TGTGCCAGCAGCGCCACAGGGACGGAGACTGAAGCTTTCTTT	CASSATGTETEAFF
TRBV5-6	-	TRBJ1-1	-	TGTGCCAGCAGCTTGGCAACTTCCATGAGGAACACTGAAGCTTTCTTT	CASSLATSMRNTEAFF
TRBV6-1	-	TRBJ1-2	-	TGTGCCAGCAGTGATCAGGGCTATGGCTACACCTTC	CASSDQGYGYTF
TRBV19	-	TRBJ2-3	TRBD2	TGTGCCAGTGCTTTAGCGGGGGCGGCAGATACGCAGTATTTT	CASALAGAADTQYF
TRBV6-5	-	TRBJ1-2	-	TGTGCCAGCAGTTACGGCGGGATCTATGGCTACACCTTC	CASSYGGIYGYTF
TRBV11-3	-	TRBJ1-1	TRBD1	TGTGCCAGCAGCCCCTTGGGACAGATGAACACTGAAGCTTTCTTT	CASSPLGQMNTEAFF
TRBV5-1	few	TRBJ2-1	TRBD2	TGCGCCAGCAGCCCCGGGGGGACTGCTGAGCAGTTCTTC	CASSPGGTAEQFF
TRBV7-6	-	TRBJ2-5	TRBD1	TGTGCCAGCAGCCGGGACAGGGGGGGGCAAGAGACCCAGTACTTC	CASSRDRGGQETQYF
TRBV30	-	TRBJ1-5	TRBD1	TGTGCCTGGAGCCAAACGGGACAGGTCGTGCAGCATTTT	CAWSQTGQVVQHF
TRBV6-5	-	TRBJ1-2	TRBD1	TGTGCCAGCAGTTCCCCGGGACAGGGATTTAGCTACACCTTC	CASSSPGQGFSYTF
TRBV5-1	-	TRBJ2-4	TRBD2	TGCGCCAGCAGCACTAGCGGGTCCCCCGGGAACATTCAGTACTTC	CASSTSGSPGNIQYF
TRBV5-4	once	TRBJ2-3	-	TGTGCCAGCAGCTTGGAACTAGCTAACACAGATACGCAGTATTTT	CASSLELANTDTQYF
TRBV6-5	-	TRBJ2-3	-	TGTGCCAGCAGTTACTCAGGAGCGGGCACCACAGATACGCAGTATTTT	CASSYSGAGTTDTQYF
TRBV5-1	-	TRBJ2-5	TRBD1	TGCGCCAGCAGCCCACAGCCCGGGACAGAAGAGACCCAGTACTTC	CASSPQPGTEETQYF
TRBV6-5	-	TRBJ1-1	TRBD1	TGTGCCAGCACCCCGGACAGGGCGAACACTGAAGCTTTCTTT	CASTPDRANTEAFF
TRBV5-5	-	TRBJ1-6	-	TGTGCCAGCAGCTTTCAAGCGTTACGGGGGGCCCTCCACTTT	CASSFQALRGALHF
TRBV5-4	-	TRBJ2-1	-	TGTGCCTGGGAGGCGAAGACGGGAGACAATGAGCAGTTCTTC	CAWEAKTGDNEQFF
TRBV18	-	TRBJ2-7	TRBD1	TGTGCCAGCTCACCCCGGACAGGGGGGACCTACGAGCAGTACTTC	CASSPRTGGTYEQYF
TRBV9	once	TRBJ2-2	-	TGTGCCAGCAGCGTAGTTGCGGGGTCGAACACCGGGGAGCTGTTTTTT	CASSVVAGSNTGELFF
TRBV5-1	-	TRBJ1-4	TRBD1	TGCGCCAGCAGCGTCACAGGGGAGACCGCTAATGAAAAACTGTTTTTT	CASSVTGETANEKLFF
TRBV4-3	-	TRBJ1-1	-	TGCGCCAGCAGCCTCCTAGGGAACACTGAAGCTTTCTTT	CASSLLGNTEAFF
TRBV11-3	-	TRBJ2-1	TRBD1	TGTGCCAGCAGCATTACTCCGGGACAGGGGGCTGGGGAGCAGTTCTTC	CASSITPGQGAGEQFF
TRBV4-3	-	TRBJ2-1	-	TGCGCCAGCAGCCATGGCGGGGAAAACAATGAGCAGTTCTTC	CASSHGGENNEQFF
TRBV5-1	-	TRBJ1-1	-	TGCGCCAGCAGCTTGTTAGGGGGCACTGAAGCTTTCTTT	CASSLLGGTEAFF
TRBV10-3	-	TRBJ2-3	-	TGTGCCATAGGGATGGAGGGGGCGGGCTCAGATACGCAGTATTTT	CAIGMEGAGSDTQYF
TRBV9	-	TRBJ1-5	TRBD1	TGTGCCAGCAGACAAGCAGGGGGTTATAGCAATCAGCCCCAGCATTTT	CASRQAGGYSNQPQHF
TRBV5-4	-	TRBJ2-7	TRBD1	TGTGCCAGCAGCTTGGGGGACAGGGTGAACTACGAGCAGTACTTC	CASSLGDRVNYEQYF
TRBV5-6	-	TRBJ1-3	TRBD1	TGTGCCAGCAGCACCCGGACAGGGGGGAGCACCATATATTTT	CASSTRTGGSTIYF
TRBV30	-	TRBJ1-4	-	TGTGCCTGGAGCCCAGGGAGGGAAAAACTGTTTTTT	CAWSPGREKLFF
TRBV24-1	-	TRBJ2-7	-	TGTGCCCCGCCTGTTGGGGGGGCAGAAGAGCAGTACTTC	CAPPVGGAEEQYF
TRBV19	-	TRBJ1-2	TRBD1	TGTGCCAGTAGTATACATGACAGGGCGGATGGCTACACCTTC	CASSIHDRADGYTF
TRBV19	-	TRBJ1-1	TRBD1	TGTGCCAGTAGTATACCACAGGGGAGGACTGAAGCTTTCTTT	CASSIPQGRTEAFF
TRBV9	-	TRBJ2-1	TRBD2	TGTGCCAGCAGCGCAAGGACTAGCGGGGCCCTCGTAAATGAGCAGTTCTTC	CASSARTSGALVNEQFF
TRBV7-3	-	TRBJ2-3	-	TGTGCCAGCAAATCGACCCCTAGGGGAGGAGATACGCAGTATTTT	CASKSTPRGGDTQYF
TRBV24-1	-	TRBJ2-3	-	TGTGCCACCAGTGGAGGCAACACAGATACGCAGTATTTT	CATSGGNTDTQYF
TRBV7-9	-	TRBJ1-2	-	TGTGCCAGCAGCCCGTACCTCGGGGGCTACACCTTC	CASSPYLGGYTF
TRBV7-9	-	TRBJ1-5	-	TGTGCCAGCAGCACGGAAGGAGGCAATCAGCCCCAGCATTTT	CASSTEGGNQPQHF
TRBV5-1	-	TRBJ2-7	TRBD1	TGCGCCAGCAGCTGGGACAGGGGTAGGGACGAGCAGTACTTC	CASSWDRGRDEQYF
TRBV29-1	-	TRBJ1-2	-	TGCAGCGTTGATAACGCTCTTGACGGGGTTGGCTACACCTTC	CSVDNALDGVGYTF
TRBV7-9	-	TRBJ1-5	-	TGTGCCAGCAGCACAGACAGATCCGATCAGCCCCAGCATTTT	CASSTDRSDQPQHF
TRBV7-9	once	TRBJ1-5	-	TGTGCCAGCAGCTCAGACCGGACACCTACTAGCAATCAGCCCCAGCATTTT	CASSSDRTPTSNQPQHF
TRBV4-3	-	TRBJ1-2	-	TGCGCCAGCAGCCAAGCTGGGTCAGGGGCCTATGGCTACACCTTC	CASSQAGSGAYGYTF
TRBV4-3	-	TRBJ1-2	TRBD1	TGCGCCAGCAGCCAAGATCCCAGGGGGCAGATCTATGGCTACACCTTC	CASSQDPRGQIYGYTF
TRBV19	few	TRBJ1-6	-	TGTGCCAGTAGTAAGGCCAGGGTTAATTCACCCCTCCACTTT	CASSKARVNSPLHF
TRBV5-1	-	TRBJ1-1	-	TGCGCCAGCAGCTTACTGACAGGTCGGGGCACTGAAGCTTTCTTT	CASSLLTGRGTEAFF
TRBV9	-	TRBJ1-4	-	TGTGCCAGCAGCGTAGGGGGCAGGGAGCGGGATCATGAAAAACTGTTTTTT	CASSVGGRERDHEKLFF
TRBV4-1	-	TRBJ1-6	-	TGCGCTAGCAGCCCGAGTGGGAAGGGGACCTATAATTCACCCCTCCACTTT	CASSPSGKGTYNSPLHF